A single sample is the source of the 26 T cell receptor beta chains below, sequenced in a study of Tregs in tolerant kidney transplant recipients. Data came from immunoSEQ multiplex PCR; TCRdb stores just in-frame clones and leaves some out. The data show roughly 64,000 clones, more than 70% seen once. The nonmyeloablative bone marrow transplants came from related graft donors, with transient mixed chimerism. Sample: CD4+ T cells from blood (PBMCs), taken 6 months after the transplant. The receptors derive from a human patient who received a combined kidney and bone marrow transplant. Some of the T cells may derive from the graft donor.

The CDR3 DNA is TGTGCCAGCAGCTTGTTGCCCCAGCGCTCCTACAATGAGCAGTTCTTC. It codes for CASSLLPQRSYNEQFF. The J gene is TRBJ2-1, the V gene TRBV5-6, with D uncertain. With 1 base removed from V and 0 bases from J, the gap between germline ends came to 11 bases. The CDR3 runs to 16 residues. CDR1 and CDR2 (germline): SGHDT, YYEEEE.

CDR3 in amino acids: CASSSQGVLGTGELFF. In nucleotides, the CDR3 is TGTGCCAGCAGCTCACAGGGGGTTCTAGGCACCGGGGAGCTGTTTTTT. The chain has TRBV7-2 and TRBJ2-2, with 8 bases that match TRBD1. CDR3 length: 16 amino acids. The germline CDR1 and CDR2 sequences are SGHTA and FQGNSA. The junction had 8 bases not matched to a gene; V was cut back by 4 bases and J by 4 bases.

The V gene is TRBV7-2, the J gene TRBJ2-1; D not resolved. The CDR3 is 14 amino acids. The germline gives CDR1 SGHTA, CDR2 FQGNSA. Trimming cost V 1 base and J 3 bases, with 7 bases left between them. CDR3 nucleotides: TGTGCCAGCAGCTTAGGGCTTGTCTACAATGAGCAGTTCTTC. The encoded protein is CASSLGLVYNEQFF.

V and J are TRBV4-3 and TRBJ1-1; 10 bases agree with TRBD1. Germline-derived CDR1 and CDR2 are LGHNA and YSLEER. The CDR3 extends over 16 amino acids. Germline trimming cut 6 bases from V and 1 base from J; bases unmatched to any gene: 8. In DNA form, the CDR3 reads TGCGCCAGCAGACACGGGACAGGGGATCCGAACACTGAAGCTTTCTTT. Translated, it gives CASRHGTGDPNTEAFF.

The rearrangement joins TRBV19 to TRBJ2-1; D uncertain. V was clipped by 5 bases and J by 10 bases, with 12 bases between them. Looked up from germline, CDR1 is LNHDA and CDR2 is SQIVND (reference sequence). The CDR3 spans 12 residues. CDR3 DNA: TGTGCCAGTAGTTCCCCCTTCGTGGAGCAGTTCTTC. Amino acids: CASSSPFVEQFF.

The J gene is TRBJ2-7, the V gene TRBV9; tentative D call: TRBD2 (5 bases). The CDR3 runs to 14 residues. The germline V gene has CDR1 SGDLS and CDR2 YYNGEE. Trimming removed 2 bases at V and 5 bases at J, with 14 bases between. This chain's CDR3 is CASSVRGSDHEQYF. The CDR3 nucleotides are TGTGCCAGCAGCGTCCGGGGATCAGATCACGAGCAGTACTTC.

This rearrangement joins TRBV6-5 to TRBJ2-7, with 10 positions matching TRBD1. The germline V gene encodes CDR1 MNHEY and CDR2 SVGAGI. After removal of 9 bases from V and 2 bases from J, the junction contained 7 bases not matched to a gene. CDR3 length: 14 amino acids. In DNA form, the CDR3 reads TGTGCCAGTGGAAACGGACAGGGGGCCTACGAGCAGTACTTC. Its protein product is CASGNGQGAYEQYF.

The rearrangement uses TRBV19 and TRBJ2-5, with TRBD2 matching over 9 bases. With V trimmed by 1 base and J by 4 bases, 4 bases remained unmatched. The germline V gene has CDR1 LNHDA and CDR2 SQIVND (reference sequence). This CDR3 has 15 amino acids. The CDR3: CASSIVAGVGETQYF. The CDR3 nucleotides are TGTGCCAGTAGTATAGTAGCGGGGGTGGGAGAGACCCAGTACTTC.

Here the CDR3 DNA reads TGTGCCAGTAGTATGGGAGAGGGACTAGCGGGCCCCTACGAGCAGTACTTC. It translates to CASSMGEGLAGPYEQYF. This chain connects TRBV19 to TRBJ2-7; TRBD2 matches at 12 bases. The germline CDR1 and CDR2 sequences are LNHDA and SQIVND (reference sequence). Losses at the gene ends were 3 bases for V and 2 bases for J; bases not matched to a gene: 8. The CDR3 is made up of 17 amino acids.

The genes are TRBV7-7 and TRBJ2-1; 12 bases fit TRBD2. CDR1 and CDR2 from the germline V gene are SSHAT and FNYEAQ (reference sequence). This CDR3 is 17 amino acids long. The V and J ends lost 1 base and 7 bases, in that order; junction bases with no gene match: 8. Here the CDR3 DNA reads TGTGCCAGCAGCTTAGGTCTAGCGGGAGGGCTGTGGAATGAGCAGTTCTTC. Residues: CASSLGLAGGLWNEQFF.

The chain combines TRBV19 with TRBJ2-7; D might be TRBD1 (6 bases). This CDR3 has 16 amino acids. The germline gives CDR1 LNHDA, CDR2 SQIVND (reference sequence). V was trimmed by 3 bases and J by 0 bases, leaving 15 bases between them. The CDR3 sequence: CASSMMLGGNSYEQYF. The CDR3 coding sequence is TGTGCCAGTAGTATGATGTTAGGGGGAAACTCCTACGAGCAGTACTTC. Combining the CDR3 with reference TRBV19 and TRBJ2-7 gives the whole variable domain DGGITQSPKYLFRKEGQNVTLSCEQNLNHDAMYWYRQDPGQGLRLIYYSQIVNDFQKGDIAEGYSVSREKKESFPLTVTSAQKNPTAFYLCASSMMLGGNSYEQYFGPGTRLTVT.

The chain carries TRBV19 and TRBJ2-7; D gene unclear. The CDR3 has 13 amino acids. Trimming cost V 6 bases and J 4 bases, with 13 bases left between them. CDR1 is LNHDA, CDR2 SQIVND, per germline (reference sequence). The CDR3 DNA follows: TGTGCCAGTAGCGGCACAGAATCTTACGAGCAGTACTTC. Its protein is CASSGTESYEQYF.

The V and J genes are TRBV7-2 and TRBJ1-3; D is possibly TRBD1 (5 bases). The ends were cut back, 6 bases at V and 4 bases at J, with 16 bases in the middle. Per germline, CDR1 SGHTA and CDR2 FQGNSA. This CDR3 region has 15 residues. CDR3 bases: TGTGCCAGCAGGCGTCAGGGTGCGTGGGGAAACACCATATATTTT. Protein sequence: CASRRQGAWGNTIYF. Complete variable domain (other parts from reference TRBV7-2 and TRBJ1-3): GAGVSQSPSNKVTEKGKDVELRCDPISGHTALYWYRQSLGQGLEFLIYFQGNSAPDKSGLPSDRFSAERTGGSVSTLTIQRTQQEDSAVYLCASRRQGAWGNTIYFGEGSWLTVV.

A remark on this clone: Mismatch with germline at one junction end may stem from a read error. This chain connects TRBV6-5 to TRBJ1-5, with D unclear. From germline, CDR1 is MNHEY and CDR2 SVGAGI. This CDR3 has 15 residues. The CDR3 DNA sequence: TGTGCCAGCATGAGCCGAAGGACTCGCAACCAGCCCCAGCATTTT. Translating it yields CASMSRRTRNQPQHF.

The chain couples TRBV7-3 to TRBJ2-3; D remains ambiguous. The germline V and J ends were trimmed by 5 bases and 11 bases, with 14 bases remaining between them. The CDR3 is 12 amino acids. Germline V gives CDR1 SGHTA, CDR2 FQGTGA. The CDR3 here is CASSPIFGEQYF. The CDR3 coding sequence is TGTGCCAGCAGCCCAATTTTCGGTGAGCAGTATTTT.

The CDR3 nucleotides read TGTGCCAGCAGCTTAGGGGCACAGGGGCCTAATGAAAAACTGTTTTTT. It encodes CASSLGAQGPNEKLFF. This chain uses TRBV7-6 with TRBJ1-4; 7 nucleotides match TRBD1. The CDR3 contains 16 residues. V was pared by 1 base and J by 3 bases, with 5 bases of the junction left unmatched. Germline assignment: CDR1 SGHVS and CDR2 FNYEAQ.

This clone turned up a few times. The CDR3 region is CASSPDRTQPQHF. The CDR3 DNA follows: TGTGCCAGCTCACCCGACAGGACTCAGCCCCAGCATTTT. This chain links TRBV18 with TRBJ1-5; maybe TRBD1 (6 bases). V lost 3 bases, J lost 6 bases, and 9 bases lay in between. The V gene's germline CDR1 is KGHSH and CDR2 LQKENI. The CDR3 sequence is 13 residues long. The whole variable domain, remainder taken from reference TRBV18 and TRBJ1-5, is NAGVMQNPRHLVRRRGQEARLRCSPMKGHSHVYWYRQLPEEGLKFMVYLQKENIIDESGMPKERFSAEFPKEGPSILRIQQVVRGDSAAYFCASSPDRTQPQHFGDGTRLSIL.

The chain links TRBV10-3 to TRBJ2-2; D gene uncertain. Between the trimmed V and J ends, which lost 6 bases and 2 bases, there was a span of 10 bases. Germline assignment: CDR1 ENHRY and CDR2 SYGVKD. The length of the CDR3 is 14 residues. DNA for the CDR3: TGTGCCATCAGCGAACAGAGCAACACCGGGGAGCTGTTTTTT. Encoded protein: CAISEQSNTGELFF.

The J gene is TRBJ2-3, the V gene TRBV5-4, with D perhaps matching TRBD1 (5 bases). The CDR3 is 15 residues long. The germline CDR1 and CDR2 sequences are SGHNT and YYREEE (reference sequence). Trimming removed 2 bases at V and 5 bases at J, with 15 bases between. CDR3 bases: TGTGCCAGCAGCTTAGGGGTTGGGCTTAGAGATACGCAGTATTTT. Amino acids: CASSLGVGLRDTQYF.

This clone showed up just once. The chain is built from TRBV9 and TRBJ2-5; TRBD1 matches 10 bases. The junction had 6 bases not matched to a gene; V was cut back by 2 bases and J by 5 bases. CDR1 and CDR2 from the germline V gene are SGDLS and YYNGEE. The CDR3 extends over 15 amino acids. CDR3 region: CASSVGTGDVETQYF. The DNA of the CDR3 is TGTGCCAGCAGCGTTGGGACAGGGGATGTGGAGACCCAGTACTTC.

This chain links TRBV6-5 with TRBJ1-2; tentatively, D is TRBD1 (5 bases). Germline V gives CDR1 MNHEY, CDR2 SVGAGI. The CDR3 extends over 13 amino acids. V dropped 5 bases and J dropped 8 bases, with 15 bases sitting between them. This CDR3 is CASSRDSTGGYTF. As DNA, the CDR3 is TGTGCCAGCAGTAGGGACTCTACGGGGGGCTACACCTTC.

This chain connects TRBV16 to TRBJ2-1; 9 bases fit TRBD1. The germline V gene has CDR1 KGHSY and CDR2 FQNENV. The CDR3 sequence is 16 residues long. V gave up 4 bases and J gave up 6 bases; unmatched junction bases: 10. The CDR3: CASSPDRGAIVNEQFF. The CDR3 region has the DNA TGTGCCAGCAGCCCCGACAGGGGGGCAATTGTCAATGAGCAGTTCTTC. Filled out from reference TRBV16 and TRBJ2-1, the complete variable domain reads GEEVAQTPKHLVRGEGQKAKLYCAPIKGHSYVFWYQQVLKNEFKFLISFQNENVFDETGMPKERFSAKCLPNSPCSLEIQATKLEDSAVYFCASSPDRGAIVNEQFFGPGTRLTVL.

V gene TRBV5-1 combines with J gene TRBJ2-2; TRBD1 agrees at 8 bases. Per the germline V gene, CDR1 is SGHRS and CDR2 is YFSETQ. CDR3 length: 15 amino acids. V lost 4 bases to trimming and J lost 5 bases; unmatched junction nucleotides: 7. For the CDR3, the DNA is TGCGCCAGCAGCCACAGACAGGGGAGGACCGGGGAGCTGTTTTTT. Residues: CASSHRQGRTGELFF.

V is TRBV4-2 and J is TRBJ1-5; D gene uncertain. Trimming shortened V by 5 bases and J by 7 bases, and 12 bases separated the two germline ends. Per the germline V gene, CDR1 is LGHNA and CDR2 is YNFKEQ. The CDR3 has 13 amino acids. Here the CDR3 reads CASSSGSGQPQHF. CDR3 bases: TGTGCCAGCAGCAGCGGGTCTGGGCAGCCCCAGCATTTT.

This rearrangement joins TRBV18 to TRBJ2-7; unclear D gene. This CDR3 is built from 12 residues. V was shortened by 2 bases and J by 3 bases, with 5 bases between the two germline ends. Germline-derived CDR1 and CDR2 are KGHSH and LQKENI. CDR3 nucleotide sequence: TGTGCCAGCTCACCATTTAACTACGAGCAGTACTTC. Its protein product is CASSPFNYEQYF.

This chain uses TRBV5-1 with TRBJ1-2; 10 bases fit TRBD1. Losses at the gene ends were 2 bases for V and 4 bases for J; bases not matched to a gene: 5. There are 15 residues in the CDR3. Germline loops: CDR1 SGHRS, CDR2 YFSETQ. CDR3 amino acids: CASSFPGTGVYGYTF. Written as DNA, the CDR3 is TGCGCCAGCAGCTTCCCCGGGACAGGGGTCTATGGCTACACCTTC.